These 14 T cell receptor beta chains share one sample of origin, sequenced in a study of regulatory T cells in long-lasting Graves disease. This sample's time point: newly diagnosed GD, antithyroid drugs for less than 3 months. Preparation of the TCR library used RNA extracted from PBMCs. Building the TCR beta libraries relied on iRepertoire HTBI primers, and CDR3 regions underwent Arm-PCR. From the multiplex PCR reads, TCRdb called clonotypes with MiXCR, one entry per CDR3 protein. The table has 530,000 or so distinct CDR3 sequences, approximately 12% seen once. These data also formed part of another study, on T cells in Graves' hyperthyroidism and ophthalmopathy.

The specimen comprised peripheral blood mononuclear cells (PBMCs), sampled at new diagnosis, from a patient treated with antithyroid drugs. The receptors were sampled from a young man with Graves disease.

This clonotype was seen ten or more times. V and J are TRBV29-1 and TRBJ2-5; no definite D call. Per germline, CDR1 SQVTM and CDR2 ANQGSEA. CDR3 length equals 11 residues. V lost 7 bases and J lost 4, with 10 bases in between. The CDR3 spells CSGDHRETQYF. The CDR3 nucleotides are TGCAGCGGCGACCACCGAGAGACCCAGTACTTC.

In the case of this clonotype: A much more abundant neighbour one base away suggests this may be a read error. Since no conserved phenylalanine or tryptophan closes the CDR3, a read error is the likely cause. The chain recombines TRBV6-4 with TRBJ2-5; no clear D. CDR3 size: 14 residues. Germline values: CDR1 MRHNA, CDR2 SNTAGT. The chain's CDR3 is CASSYSSSQETQYL. The CDR3, as DNA: TGTGCCAGCAGTTACTCGAGTTCCCAAGAGACCCAGTACCTC.

At least ten counts were recorded for this clonotype. The J gene is TRBJ2-7, the V gene TRBV6-1, with D perhaps TRBD1 (5 bases). From germline, CDR1 is MNHNS and CDR2 SASEGT. The V end was cut by 6 bases, the J end by 0 bases, with 12 bases between. CDR3 length: 14 residues. The CDR3 DNA sequence: TGTGCCAGCAGACGGCCGGACAACTCCTACGAGCAGTACTTC. It codes for CASRRPDNSYEQYF.

This clonotype was counted ten times or more. The genes are TRBV7-6 and TRBJ2-7; 8 nucleotides line up with TRBD2. V was pared by 5 bases and J by 0 bases, with 6 bases of the junction left unmatched. The CDR3 spans 15 residues. CDR1 is SGHVS and CDR2 is FNYEAQ in the germline V gene. The CDR3 nucleotides read TGTGCCAGCAGCCCCATAGCGGGACGCTCCTACGAGCAGTACTTC. This gives the protein CASSPIAGRSYEQYF.

This clonotype appeared a single time. A much larger clone lies one base from this, so it may be a read error. V is TRBV3-1 and J is TRBJ2-7; TRBD2 matches 10 bases. CDR1 LGHDT and CDR2 YNNKEL come from the germline V gene (reference sequence). CDR3 length: 16 amino acids. The trim removed 1 base at V and 2 bases at J, leaving 5 bases unmatched. Here the CDR3 reads CASSQGLAGSPYEQYF. As DNA, the CDR3 is TGTGCCAGCAGCCAAGGACTAGCGGGTTCGCCCTACGAGCAGTACTTC.

Note on this clonotype: A read error may be the cause here, since a much bigger clone is one base away. The chain combines TRBV11-2 with TRBJ2-2; the D gene is possibly TRBD2 (5 bases). The germline V gene encodes CDR1 SGHAT and CDR2 FQNNGV. The CDR3 is 15 residues long. V lost 1 base to trimming and J lost 7 bases, with 13 bases between them. In DNA, the CDR3 is TGTGCCAGCAGCTTAGTAGGCGGGTTAGGCGGGGAGCTGTTTTTT. It specifies CASSLVGGLGGELFF.

This clonotype was recorded many times. The rearrangement uses TRBV5-1 and TRBJ2-2; TRBD2 matches at 10 bases. In germline, CDR1 is SGHRS, CDR2 YFSETQ. The V and J ends lost 0 bases and 7 bases, in that order; junction bases with no gene match: 12. There are 18 residues in the CDR3. In nucleotides, the CDR3 is TGCGCCAGCAGCTTGGTCCCTAGCGGGAGTTTTATCGACGGGGAGCTGTTTTTT. It codes for CASSLVPSGSFIDGELFF.

In the case of this clonotype: A read error may explain this, as a much larger clone is one base away. The rearrangement links TRBV12-3 or TRBV12-4 to TRBJ2-7, with TRBD2 as a possible D gene (6 bases). Trimming took off 3 bases at V and 2 bases at J, with 11 bases between the two ends. This CDR3 has 14 residues. The CDR3 region is CASSFAGWPYEQYF. Written as DNA, the CDR3 is TGTGCCAGCAGTTTTGCGGGATGGCCCTACGAGCAGTACTTC.

This clonotype occurred many times. The rearrangement links TRBV29-1 to TRBJ2-2; TRBD1 agrees at 7 bases. Losses at the gene ends were 4 bases for V and 1 base for J; bases not matched to a gene: 3. The CDR3 loop spans 14 amino acids. Germline V gene sequence: CDR1 SQVTM, CDR2 ANQGSEA. The CDR3 bases are TGCAGCGTTGGACAGGGAAGGAACACCGGGGAGCTGTTTTTT. It codes for CSVGQGRNTGELFF.

Only a few counts were recorded for this clonotype. This sequence may be a read error, since a much larger clone differs from it by one base. The chain has TRBV11-3 and TRBJ1-2; a weak D match, TRBD1 (5 bases). The V gene's germline CDR1 is SGHNT and CDR2 YENEEA. This CDR3 is 13 amino acids long. The CDR3 is CTSSLTEPARYTF. For the CDR3, the DNA is TGTACCAGCAGCTTGACAGAGCCTGCCCGCTACACCTTC.

With respect to this clonotype: With a much larger clone just one base away, this may be a read error. The V call is TRBV19, the J call TRBJ1-1; D is unclear. Germline V lookup: CDR1 LNHDA, CDR2 SQIVND (reference sequence). The CDR3 extends over 16 amino acids. V was pared by 2 bases and J by 9 bases, with 22 bases between. Here the CDR3 reads CASSIKGSPGGAQAFF. In nucleotides, the CDR3 is TGTGCCAGTAGTATAAAAGGATCCCCCGGAGGCGCTCAAGCTTTCTTT.

This clonotype occurred many times. J is TRBJ2-2 and V is TRBV6-1, with 8 bases lining up with TRBD2. Germline loops: CDR1 MNHNS, CDR2 SASEGT. After removal of 6 bases from V and 5 bases from J, the junction contained 8 bases not matched to a gene. The CDR3 totals 15 residues. The CDR3 spells CASSPRRGRTGELFF. In nucleotides, the CDR3 is TGTGCCAGCAGCCCCAGGCGCGGGAGGACCGGGGAGCTGTTTTTT.

This clonotype was counted a few times. One end of the junction does not line up with germline, which may come from a read error. The chain joins TRBV10-3 to TRBJ2-1, with 8 bases identical to TRBD2. The CDR3 contains 17 residues. Germline V gives CDR1 ENHRY, CDR2 SYGVKD. The CDR3 DNA reads as TGTGCCACCAGTGAGTCGACCGGAGCGGGAGTGATGTATGAGCAGTTCTTC. This codes for CATSESTGAGVMYEQFF.

V and J are TRBV24-1 and TRBJ2-1; 9 bases agree with TRBD2. CDR3 length: 19 amino acids. V was pared by 0 bases and J by 4 bases, with 12 bases of the junction left unmatched. Germline values: CDR1 KGHDR, CDR2 SFDVKD. The CDR3 region has the DNA TGTGCCACCAGTGATTTGCTGGCGGGAGGGCCCTCTCTGTACAATGAGCAGTTCTTC. The encoded protein is CATSDLLAGGPSLYNEQFF.